This is a list of T cell receptor beta chains from one sample in a study of T cell repertoires in cytomegalovirus infection. Using its own MiXCR run on the reads, TCRdb lists one record per CDR3 protein. The data hold some 240,000 distinct CDR3 sequences, with 17% observed a single time. Specimen: CD8+ T cells from PBMCs. The receptor source for this set is a human donor in good health (CMV status not recorded). Some clones in this sample may be carry-over from other donors' samples. Both conserved end residues are trimmed from each CDR3. Fields, in order: J gene, V gene, CDR3 length, CDR3 protein.

>TRBJ1-1|TRBV27|14
ASSMVPGQMNTEAF
>TRBJ1-4|TRBV6-6|10
ASSPSLEELF
>TRBJ2-7|TRBV29-1|10
SVEDGRAGQY
>TRBJ2-7|TRBV2|8
ASSAEEQY
>TRBJ1-2|TRBV28|12
ASTLDGAFYGYT
>TRBJ2-7|TRBV20-1|15
SARMFVRTGGSDEQY
>TRBJ2-7|TRBV5-6|14
ASSLAPRGAIDEQY
>TRBJ2-3|TRBV7-2|9
ATDSTDTQY
>TRBJ1-4|TRBV7-9|15
ASSPSGLGSTNEKLF
>TRBJ2-5|TRBV7-6|14
ASSSAPTRAEETQY
>TRBJ2-3|TRBV5-6|17
ASSLALAGAYSSTDTQY
>TRBJ2-6|TRBV6-1|12
ASSRGFGANVLT
>TRBJ2-7|TRBV10-3|10
ATKRDPYEQY
>TRBJ2-7|TRBV7-2|13
ASSLGSLAGDEQY
>TRBJ2-5|TRBV12-5|13
ASGLYAYTQETQY
>TRBJ1-5|TRBV6-8|13
ASSYSIGSNQPQH
>TRBJ1-2|TRBV29-1|11
SVELATGRGYT
>TRBJ1-1|TRBV6-5|13
ASSYGIFSNTEAF
>TRBJ1-2|TRBV7-8|16
ASSFRRPTRRANYGYT
>TRBJ2-7|TRBV19|12
ASSIGTGGYEQY
>TRBJ1-1|TRBV7-9|10
ASSRTGGEAF
>TRBJ2-3|TRBV27|10
ASGRGADTQY